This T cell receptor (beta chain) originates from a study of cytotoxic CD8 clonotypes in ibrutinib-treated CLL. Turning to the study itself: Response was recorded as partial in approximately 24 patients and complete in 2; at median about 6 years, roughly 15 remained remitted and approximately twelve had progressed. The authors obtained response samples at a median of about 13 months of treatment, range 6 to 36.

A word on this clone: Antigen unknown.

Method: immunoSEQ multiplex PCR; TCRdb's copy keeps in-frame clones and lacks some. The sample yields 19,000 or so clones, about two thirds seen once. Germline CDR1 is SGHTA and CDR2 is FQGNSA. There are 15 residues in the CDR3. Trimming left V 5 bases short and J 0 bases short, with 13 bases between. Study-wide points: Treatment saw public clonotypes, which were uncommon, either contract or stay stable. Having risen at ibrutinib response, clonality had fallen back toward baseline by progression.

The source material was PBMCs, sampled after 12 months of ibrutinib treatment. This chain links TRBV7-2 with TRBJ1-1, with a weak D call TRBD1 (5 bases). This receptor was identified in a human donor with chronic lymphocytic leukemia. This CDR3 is CASSPGDPMNTEAFF. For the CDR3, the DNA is TGTGCCAGCAGCCCGGGGGACCCGATGAACACTGAAGCTTTCTTT.